These T cell receptor beta chains were read from a single sample in a study of human T cells and chemical hapten exposure. From the RACE reads, TCRdb called clonotypes with MiXCR, one entry per CDR3 protein. The sample shows roughly 100,000 distinct CDR3 sequences, about 34% of them seen only once. The specimen comprised whole blood, sampled in connection with sensitization to the hapten diphenylcyclopropenone (DPC). All receptors come from a man aged 35-49 years with alopecia areata. Some clones in this sample may be carry-over from other donors' samples. The conserved cysteine and the conserved F or W are not part of the CDR3 here. The order of the fields is CDR3 protein, V gene, J gene.

cdr3_aa: SAPPRVAGSGEQF
v_call: TRBV20-1
j_call: TRBJ2-1

cdr3_aa: SVEIGGNTIY
v_call: TRBV29-1
j_call: TRBJ1-3

cdr3_aa: SASLGRKRYEQY
v_call: TRBV20-1
j_call: TRBJ2-7

cdr3_aa: ASSYSPGRRTEAF
v_call: TRBV6-5
j_call: TRBJ1-1

cdr3_aa: ASSTTSGSNTGELF
v_call: TRBV9
j_call: TRBJ2-2

cdr3_aa: ASSPRTVRTEAF
v_call: TRBV25-1
j_call: TRBJ1-1

cdr3_aa: ASSSQQEKLF
v_call: TRBV6-6
j_call: TRBJ1-4

cdr3_aa: ASSGLPGQGVNTEAF
v_call: TRBV25-1
j_call: TRBJ1-1

cdr3_aa: ASSPGVWEGNEQF
v_call: TRBV6-5
j_call: TRBJ2-1

cdr3_aa: ASSQDRLATALH
v_call: TRBV14
j_call: TRBJ1-6